One and the same sample provided the 32 T cell receptor beta chains below, sequenced in a study of CD8 T cells in ankylosing spondylitis. Study observations and caveats: Typical of ankylosing spondylitis blood, it appeared, was a TCR beta motif of about eight highly homologous variants.

Their cognate antigens are unknown. TCRdb passed the 5' RACE reads through MiXCR, listing each CDR3 protein once. The sample holds around 770,000 distinct CDR3 sequences, about an eighth seen once. Sequenced: blood, either unsorted or a sorted T cell fraction (not recorded which). The receptors originated from a male donor with ankylosing spondylitis.

The chain uses TRBV6-5 and TRBJ2-5, with D perhaps TRBD2 (5 bases). Trimming cost V 7 bases and J 7 bases, with 10 bases left between them. Per the germline V gene, CDR1 is MNHEY and CDR2 is SVGAGI. The CDR3 has 11 amino acids. CDR3 amino acids: CASTQAGTQYF. CDR3 in DNA: TGTGCCAGCACGCAGGCGGGGACCCAGTACTTC.

CDR3 in amino acids: CASSLVYGASTEAFF. For the CDR3, the DNA is TGTGCCAGCAGCTTAGTGTATGGGGCTTCTACTGAAGCTTTCTTT. The genes are TRBV7-2 and TRBJ1-1, with D maybe TRBD1 (5 bases). The CDR3 is 15 amino acids. Germline V gives CDR1 SGHTA, CDR2 FQGNSA. The V and J ends lost 1 base and 5 bases respectively, with 14 bases between them.

This clonotype was seen ten or more times. The chain carries TRBV30 and TRBJ1-5; 8 bases line up with TRBD1. V dropped 2 bases and J dropped 7; count of bases not matched to a gene: 4. There are 13 residues in the CDR3. Germline CDR1 and CDR2: GTSNPN and SVGIG (reference sequence). The CDR3 is CAWSTGGMQPQHF. As DNA, the CDR3 is TGTGCCTGGAGTACAGGGGGGATGCAGCCCCAGCATTTT.

This clonotype was seen only a few times. The chain employs TRBV5-1 and TRBJ1-3, with 8 nucleotides matching TRBD1. Germline V gives CDR1 SGHRS, CDR2 YFSETQ. With V trimmed by 0 bases and J by 6 bases, 2 bases remained unmatched. The CDR3 loop spans 14 amino acids. The CDR3 loop reads CASSLAGGENTIYF. In DNA, the CDR3 is TGCGCCAGCAGCTTGGCAGGGGGCGAAAACACCATATATTTT.

This clonotype was seen more than once but under ten times. This chain uses TRBV20-1 with TRBJ1-2; tentative D call: TRBD1 (6 bases). With 6 bases removed from V and 7 bases from J, the gap between germline ends came to 15 bases. CDR3 length: 12 residues. Germline values: CDR1 DFQATT, CDR2 SNEGSKA (reference sequence). The CDR3 reads CSAQPAGAGYTF. In DNA, the CDR3 is TGCAGTGCACAACCAGCGGGGGCTGGCTACACCTTC.

The chain uses TRBV24-1 and TRBJ1-5; D may be TRBD1 (5 bases). Trimming took off 0 bases at V and 9 bases at J, with 11 bases between the two ends. CDR3 length: 14 amino acids. Germline V gene lookup returns CDR1 KGHDR and CDR2 SFDVKD. The CDR3 nucleotides are TGTGCCACCAGTGATTTGTCTCGCGGGGGGCCCCAGCATTTT. As protein: CATSDLSRGGPQHF.

There are many counts of this clonotype. One end of the junction is discordant with germline, which a read error may explain. This chain uses TRBV7-2 with TRBJ1-1; 8 positions match TRBD1. This CDR3 comprises 14 residues. The germline V gene encodes CDR1 SGHTA and CDR2 FQGNSA. The CDR3 DNA reads TGCGCCAGCAGCATCGACAGGGGAGGCACTGAAGCTTTCTTT. Protein product: CASSIDRGGTEAFF.

This clonotype was seen repeatedly, ten times or more. The V and J genes are TRBV20-1 and TRBJ2-5; 7 nucleotides match TRBD1. The germline V gene has CDR1 DFQATT and CDR2 SNEGSKA (reference sequence). CDR3 length: 14 residues. V lost 3 bases, J lost 3 bases, and 7 bases stayed unmatched. The CDR3 spells CSARKTGTEETQYF. The CDR3 bases are TGCAGTGCTAGGAAGACCGGGACAGAAGAGACCCAGTACTTC.

This clonotype was counted a few times. The chain couples TRBV4-2 to TRBJ1-1; D unclear. Germline CDR1 reads LGHNA; CDR2 reads YNFKEQ. The CDR3 consists of 15 residues. V lost 4 bases, J lost 0 bases, and 12 bases lay in between. The chain's CDR3 is CASSPFGRMNTEAFF. CDR3 sequence (DNA): TGTGCCAGCAGCCCCTTCGGGAGGATGAACACTGAAGCTTTCTTT.

This sequence joins TRBV4-2 and TRBJ2-7; 9 bases map to TRBD1. The J segment lost 0 bases and the V segment lost 1 base, leaving 4 bases of the junction unmatched. Per the germline V gene, CDR1 is LGHNA and CDR2 is YNFKEQ. This CDR3 has 16 residues. The CDR3 loop reads CASSQVGQGFSYEQYF. As DNA, the CDR3 is TGTGCCAGCAGCCAAGTCGGACAGGGGTTCTCCTACGAGCAGTACTTC.

The rearrangement links TRBV4-3 to TRBJ2-5; D is tentatively TRBD1 or TRBD2 (5 bases each). The germline V gene has CDR1 LGHNA and CDR2 YSLEER. The V gene lost 1 base and the J gene lost 3 bases, with 15 bases spanning the gap. This CDR3 has 16 amino acids. For the CDR3, the DNA is TGCGCCAGCAGCCAAGGGTCCCTAGTGGGGGAAGAGACCCAGTACTTC. Encoded protein: CASSQGSLVGEETQYF.

The sample holds a few counts of this clonotype. This rearrangement joins TRBV20-1 to TRBJ2-1; 8 positions match TRBD2. The CDR3 length is 17 residues. Trimming removed 0 bases from V and 2 bases from J; junction bases left unmatched: 9. Germline V gives CDR1 DFQATT, CDR2 SNEGSKA (reference sequence). For the CDR3, the DNA is TGCAGTGCTAGAGATCTGTCTGGCGGGGGGACCTACAATGAGCAGTTCTTC. Amino acids: CSARDLSGGGTYNEQFF.

This clonotype was seen many times. The J gene is TRBJ2-7, the V gene TRBV7-2; 8 positions agree with TRBD2. The ends lost 3 bases at V and 1 base at J; junction bases unmatched: 2. The length of the CDR3 is 14 residues. Germline values: CDR1 SGHTA, CDR2 FQGNSA. CDR3 region: CASSFAGGSYEQYF. In DNA, the CDR3 is TGTGCCAGCAGCTTTGCGGGGGGATCCTACGAGCAGTACTTC.

The chain employs TRBV20-1 and TRBJ2-5; TRBD2 matches 11 bases. This CDR3 is 13 amino acids long. Germline-derived CDR1 and CDR2 are DFQATT and SNEGSKA (reference sequence). V was pared by 5 bases and J by 5 bases, with 4 bases of the junction left unmatched. CDR3 loop: CSAPSGRTETQYF. The DNA for the CDR3 is TGCAGTGCTCCTAGCGGGAGGACTGAGACCCAGTACTTC.

The chain is built from TRBV28 and TRBJ1-1; D call uncertain. This CDR3 contains 14 residues. V lost 4 bases, J lost 3 bases, and 12 bases lay in between. From germline, CDR1 is MDHEN and CDR2 SYDVKM. CDR3: CASSYLKGDTEAFF. The CDR3 DNA sequence: TGTGCCAGCAGTTACCTGAAGGGTGACACTGAAGCTTTCTTT.

The chain links TRBV20-1 to TRBJ2-4, with D possibly matching TRBD2 (5 bases). Germline V gene lookup returns CDR1 DFQATT and CDR2 SNEGSKA (reference sequence). This CDR3 region has 15 residues. The V gene lost 5 bases and the J gene lost 0 bases, with 14 bases spanning the gap. In nucleotides, the CDR3 is TGCAGTGCTCCCGGACTCCCTCTAGCCAAAAACATTCAGTACTTC. Its protein is CSAPGLPLAKNIQYF.

This clonotype appeared many times. The chain employs TRBV20-1 and TRBJ1-2, with D perhaps TRBD1 (6 bases). The length of the CDR3 is 14 residues. CDR1 and CDR2 (germline): DFQATT, SNEGSKA (reference sequence). The germline V and J ends were trimmed by 4 bases and 4 bases, with 16 bases remaining between them. The CDR3 is CSAMGRGLSYGYTF. The CDR3 DNA reads TGCAGTGCTATGGGGCGGGGGCTGAGCTATGGCTACACCTTC.

This clonotype has more than one count but fewer than ten. The rearrangement joins TRBV5-1 to TRBJ2-7, with TRBD1 as a possible D gene (6 bases). The V gene lost 4 bases and the J gene lost 4 bases, with 18 bases spanning the gap. This CDR3 has 15 amino acids. From germline, CDR1 is SGHRS and CDR2 YFSETQ. CDR3: CASSLGHQGVYEQYF. CDR3 coding DNA: TGCGCCAGCAGCCTGGGACACCAGGGCGTATACGAGCAGTACTTC.

The chain combines TRBV20-1 with TRBJ1-1; 8 bases fit TRBD1. V was pared by 6 bases and J by 3 bases, with 9 bases of the junction left unmatched. In germline, CDR1 is DFQATT, CDR2 SNEGSKA (reference sequence). There are 14 residues in the CDR3. The CDR3 reads CSARDRSRDTEAFF. CDR3 DNA sequence: TGCAGTGCAAGGGACAGGTCTAGGGACACTGAAGCTTTCTTT.

V and J are TRBV10-3 and TRBJ2-1, with TRBD1 matching over 10 bases. V dropped 3 bases and J dropped 2; count of bases not matched to a gene: 1. The germline V gene encodes CDR1 ENHRY and CDR2 SYGVKD. This CDR3 has 15 amino acids. The CDR3 nucleotides read TGTGCCATCAGTGACGGACAGGGGGCCTACAATGAGCAGTTCTTC. Translating gives CAISDGQGAYNEQFF.

The chain joins TRBV20-1 to TRBJ1-2, with D unresolved. This CDR3 region has 15 residues. Germline assignment: CDR1 DFQATT and CDR2 SNEGSKA (reference sequence). V was pared by 0 bases and J by 3 bases, with 14 bases between. The chain's CDR3 is CSARDDGLADYGYTF. CDR3 sequence (DNA): TGCAGTGCTAGAGATGATGGGCTGGCGGACTATGGCTACACCTTC.

This clonotype showed up many times. This chain joins TRBV20-1 and TRBJ1-2; D may be TRBD1 (5 bases). The CDR3 has 11 amino acids. V lost 3 bases to trimming and J lost 8 bases, with 10 bases between them. Germline V gene lookup returns CDR1 DFQATT and CDR2 SNEGSKA (reference sequence). CDR3 in amino acids: CSASEGYGYTF. The CDR3 DNA reads TGCAGTGCTAGCGAGGGGTACGGCTACACCTTC.

This clonotype was recorded a few times. CDR3 in DNA: TGCGCCAGCAGCCACAGAACAGGCCCTGAAGCTTTCTTT. It specifies CASSHRTGPEAFF. J is TRBJ1-1 and V is TRBV4-3; tentative D call: TRBD1 (5 bases). Germline CDR1 is LGHNA and CDR2 is YSLEER. Trimming shortened V by 3 bases and J by 6 bases, and 11 bases separated the two germline ends. The CDR3 consists of 13 residues.

Of note for this clonotype: A much larger clonotype is one base distant, so this may be a read error. The chain combines TRBV20-1 with TRBJ2-7; D remains unclear. Germline CDR1 is DFQATT and CDR2 is SNEGSKA (reference sequence). The CDR3 totals 12 residues. Trimming shortened V by 2 bases and J by 4 bases, and 9 bases separated the two germline ends. CDR3 DNA sequence: TGCAGTGCTAGATCGCGGAAGTACGAGCAGTACTTC. Its protein product is CSARSRKYEQYF.

This clonotype was counted between two and nine times. The CDR3 DNA is TGCAGCGTTGGTGGGCGGGTGTGGGAGACCCAGTACTTC. Translating it yields CSVGGRVWETQYF. The chain carries TRBV29-1 and TRBJ2-5; a possible D gene is TRBD2 (5 bases). Germline CDR1 SQVTM, CDR2 ANQGSEA. The CDR3 runs 13 residues. V was cut by 4 bases and J by 5 bases, with 14 bases left in between.

Many counts were recorded for this clonotype. The V and J genes are TRBV25-1 and TRBJ1-1, with D perhaps TRBD1 (5 bases). V lost 5 bases to trimming and J lost 5 bases, with 12 bases between them. The CDR3 loop spans 13 amino acids. Germline-derived CDR1 and CDR2 are MGHDK and SYGVNS. The CDR3 coding sequence is TGTGCCAGCAGTCTATTAGGGGAGACTGAAGCTTTCTTT. This encodes CASSLLGETEAFF.

This chain links TRBV7-9 with TRBJ2-7; D unresolved. Germline V CDR1 and CDR2: SEHNR, FQNEAQ (reference sequence). The V and J ends lost 3 bases and 2 bases respectively, with 11 bases between them. The CDR3 is made up of 14 amino acids. The CDR3 loop is CASSLLPAAYEQYF. In DNA, the CDR3 is TGTGCCAGCAGCTTGCTGCCAGCCGCCTACGAGCAGTACTTC. Using reference TRBV7-9 and TRBJ2-7 for the parts outside the CDR3, the full variable domain is DTGVSQNPRHKITKRGQNVTFRCDPISEHNRLYWYRQTLGQGPEFLTYFQNEAQLEKSRLLSDRFSAERPKGSFSTLEIQRTEQGDSAMYLCASSLLPAAYEQYFGPGTRLTVT.

The V and J genes are TRBV5-1 and TRBJ2-1; 11 bases are a match to TRBD2. V lost 4 bases and J lost 6; bases outside the gene matches: 6. This CDR3 has 15 residues. Germline V CDR1 and CDR2: SGHRS, YFSETQ. The chain's CDR3 is CASSIIAGGGNEQFF. CDR3 bases: TGCGCCAGCAGCATTATAGCGGGAGGGGGCAATGAGCAGTTCTTC.

This clonotype has only a few counts. The gene calls are TRBV20-1 and TRBJ1-1; D gene uncertain. Between the trimmed V and J ends, which lost 1 base and 1 base, there was a span of 16 bases. This CDR3 has 16 amino acids. Germline lookup yields CDR1 DFQATT and CDR2 SNEGSKA (reference sequence). The CDR3 DNA follows: TGCAGTGCTAGAGGTGTCCCTGAAATTCAGAACACTGAAGCTTTCTTT. Protein product: CSARGVPEIQNTEAFF.

This clonotype was recorded a few times. The gene calls are TRBV9 and TRBJ2-5; D perhaps matches TRBD1 (6 bases). Germline-derived CDR1 and CDR2 are SGDLS and YYNGEE. The CDR3 totals 15 residues. The germline V and J ends were trimmed by 0 bases and 2 bases, with 11 bases remaining between them. In DNA form, the CDR3 reads TGTGCCAGCAGCGTAGCACAGGGTCATCAAGAGACCCAGTACTTC. It translates to CASSVAQGHQETQYF.

This clonotype was counted only a few times. The CDR3 DNA is TGCAGTGCTCAGAATCCCCAGGACAGGCCGAACTACGAGCAGTACTTC. As protein: CSAQNPQDRPNYEQYF. The chain employs TRBV20-1 and TRBJ2-7; TRBD1 matches 7 bases. CDR3 length: 16 amino acids. The ends lost 5 bases at V and 3 bases at J; junction bases unmatched: 16. Looked up from germline, CDR1 is DFQATT and CDR2 is SNEGSKA (reference sequence).

This clonotype came up a few times. The gene calls are TRBV20-1 and TRBJ2-5; D might be TRBD2 (6 bases). This CDR3 comprises 15 residues. CDR1 and CDR2 (germline): DFQATT, SNEGSKA (reference sequence). With 6 bases removed from V and 3 bases from J, the gap between germline ends came to 20 bases. This CDR3 reads CSARPYWPSEETQYF. The CDR3 region has the DNA TGCAGTGCCAGACCCTATTGGCCTAGCGAAGAGACCCAGTACTTC.